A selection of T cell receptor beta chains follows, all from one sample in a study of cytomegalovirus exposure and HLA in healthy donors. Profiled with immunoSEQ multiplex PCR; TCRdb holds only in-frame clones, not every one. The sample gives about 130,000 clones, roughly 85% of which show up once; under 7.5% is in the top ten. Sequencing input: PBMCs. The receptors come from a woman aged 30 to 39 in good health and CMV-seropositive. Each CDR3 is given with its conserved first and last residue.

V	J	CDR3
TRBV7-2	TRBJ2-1	CASSYQNNEQFF
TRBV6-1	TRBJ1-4	CASSPGGRLNEKLFF
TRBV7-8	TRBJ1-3	CASSFEGGTIYF
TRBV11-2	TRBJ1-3	CASSPDRAGNTIYF
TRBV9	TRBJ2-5	CASSVAPSGNQETQYF
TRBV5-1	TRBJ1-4	CASSFGSGQGNEKLFF
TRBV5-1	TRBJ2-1	CASTVIPAGYNEQFF
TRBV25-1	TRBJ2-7	CASSETGPTYEQYF
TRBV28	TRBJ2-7	CASSLRGLYEQYF
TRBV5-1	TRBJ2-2	CASSKLAGGPVTGELFF
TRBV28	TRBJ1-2	CASSLPGQLANYGYTF
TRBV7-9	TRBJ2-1	CASSLANRLDPDEQFF
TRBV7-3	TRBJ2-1	CASSLIETRDYNEQFF
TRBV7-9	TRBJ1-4	CASSLGSDRITPEKLFF
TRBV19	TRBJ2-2	CATPGRGNTGELFF
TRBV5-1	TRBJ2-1	CASSFWTVGSYNEQFF
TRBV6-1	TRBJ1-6	CASSEMGSNSYNSPLHF
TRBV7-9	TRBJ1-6	CASSLMGTDNSPLHF
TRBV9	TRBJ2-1	CASSVRGFPSSYNEQFF
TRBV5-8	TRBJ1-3	CASSPTGGDGNTIYF
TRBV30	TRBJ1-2	CARKMDSLIGYTF
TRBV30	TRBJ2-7	CAWSVSGQGFEQYF
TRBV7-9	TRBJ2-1	CGGGSSYNEQFF
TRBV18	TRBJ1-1	CASSPRVTEAFF
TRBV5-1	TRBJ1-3	CASSKGLTISGNTIYF
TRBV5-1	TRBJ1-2	CASSIDIFGGDYGYTF
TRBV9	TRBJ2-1	CASSPGGGVSYNEQFF
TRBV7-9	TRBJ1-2	CASSLVVDRGLQGYTF
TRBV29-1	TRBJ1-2	CSVAPQDSGGGYTF
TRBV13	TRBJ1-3	CASSLGPSTGNTIYF
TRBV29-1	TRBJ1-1	CSVKGRLGGEAFF
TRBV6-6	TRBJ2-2	CASSYSSGRAGGELFF
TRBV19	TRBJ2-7	CASSPTTGVPYEQYF